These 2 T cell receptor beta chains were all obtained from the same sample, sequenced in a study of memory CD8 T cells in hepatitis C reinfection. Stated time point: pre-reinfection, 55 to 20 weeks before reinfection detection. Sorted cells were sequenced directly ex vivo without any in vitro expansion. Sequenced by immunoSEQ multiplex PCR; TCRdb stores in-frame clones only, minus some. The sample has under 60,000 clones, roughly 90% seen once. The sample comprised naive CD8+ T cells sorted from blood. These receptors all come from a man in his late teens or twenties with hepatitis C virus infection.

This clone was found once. The CDR3 spells CASGLVTGTGGNGELFF. The DNA of the CDR3 is TGTGCTAGTGGTTTGGTCACTGGGACAGGGGGGAACGGGGAGCTGTTTTTT. The J gene is TRBJ2-2, the V gene TRBV12-5; 11 bases are a match to TRBD1. The germline gives CDR1 LGHNT, CDR2 FRNRAP. The V segment lost 0 bases and the J segment 7 bases; nucleotides outside the gene matches: 7. The CDR3 is 17 amino acids.

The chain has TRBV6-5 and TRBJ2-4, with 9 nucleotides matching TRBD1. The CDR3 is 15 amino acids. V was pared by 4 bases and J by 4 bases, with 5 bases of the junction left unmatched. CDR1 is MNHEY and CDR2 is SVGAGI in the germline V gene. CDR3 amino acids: CASSSLDRGKNIQYF. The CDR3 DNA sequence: TGTGCCAGCAGTTCCCTCGACAGGGGGAAAAACATTCAGTACTTC.